Sequencing of this TCR beta chain was carried out in a study of control samples from healthy donors and cancer patients. This CDR3 comprises 12 residues. V shed 7 bases and J shed 2 bases, with 5 bases lying between them. Germline loops: CDR1 LNHDA, CDR2 SQIVND (reference sequence). Only in-frame clones appear in the TCRdb table, and some are missing; sequencing was by immunoSEQ multiplex PCR. The sample shows 150,000 or so clones, about 90% of them seen only once. The sequence was collected from a woman younger than 45 in good health. The specimen was blood. The chain joins TRBV19 to TRBJ2-2; D not resolved. Written as DNA, the CDR3 is TGTGCCAGTATTCATAACACCGGGGAGCTGTTTTTT. Amino acids: CASIHNTGELFF.